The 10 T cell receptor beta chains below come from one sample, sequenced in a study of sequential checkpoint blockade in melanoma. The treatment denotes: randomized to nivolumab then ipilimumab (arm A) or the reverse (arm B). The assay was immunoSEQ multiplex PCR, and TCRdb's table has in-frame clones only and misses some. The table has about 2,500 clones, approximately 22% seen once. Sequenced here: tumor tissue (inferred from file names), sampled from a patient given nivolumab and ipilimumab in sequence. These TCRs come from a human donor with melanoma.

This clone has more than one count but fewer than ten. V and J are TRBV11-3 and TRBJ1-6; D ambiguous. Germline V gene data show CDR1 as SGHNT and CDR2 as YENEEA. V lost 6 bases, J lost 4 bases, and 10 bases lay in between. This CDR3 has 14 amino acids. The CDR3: CASSSGSYNSPLHF. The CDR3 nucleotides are TGTGCCAGCAGTTCAGGTTCTTATAATTCACCCCTCCACTTT.

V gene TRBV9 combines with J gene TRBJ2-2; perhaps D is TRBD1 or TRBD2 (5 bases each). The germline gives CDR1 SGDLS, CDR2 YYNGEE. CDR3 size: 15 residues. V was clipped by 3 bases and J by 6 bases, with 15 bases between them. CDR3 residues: CASSDQRGAAGELFF. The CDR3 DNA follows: TGTGCCAGCAGCGACCAGAGAGGGGCGGCCGGGGAGCTGTTTTTT.

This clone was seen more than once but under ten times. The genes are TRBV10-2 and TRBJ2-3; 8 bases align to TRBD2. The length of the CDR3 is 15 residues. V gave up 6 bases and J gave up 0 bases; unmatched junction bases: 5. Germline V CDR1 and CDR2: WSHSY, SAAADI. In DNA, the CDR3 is TGCGCCAGCAGCCCCAGCGGGGGCAGCACAGATACGCAGTATTTT. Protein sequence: CASSPSGGSTDTQYF.

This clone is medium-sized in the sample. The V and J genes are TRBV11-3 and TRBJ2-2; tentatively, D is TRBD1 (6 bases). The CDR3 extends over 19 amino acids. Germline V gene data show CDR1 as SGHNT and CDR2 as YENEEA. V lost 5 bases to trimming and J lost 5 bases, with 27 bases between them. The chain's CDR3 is CASSILSWTASRGTGELFF. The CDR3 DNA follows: TGTGCCAGCAGCATCCTATCCTGGACAGCTTCCCGGGGAACCGGGGAGCTGTTTTTT.

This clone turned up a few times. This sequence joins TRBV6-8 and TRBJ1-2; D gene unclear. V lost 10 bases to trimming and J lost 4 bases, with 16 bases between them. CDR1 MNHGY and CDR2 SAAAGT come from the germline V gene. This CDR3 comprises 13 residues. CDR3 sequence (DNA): TGTGCCACCCGGAATGGCCTACTCTATGGCTACACCTTC. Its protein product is CATRNGLLYGYTF.

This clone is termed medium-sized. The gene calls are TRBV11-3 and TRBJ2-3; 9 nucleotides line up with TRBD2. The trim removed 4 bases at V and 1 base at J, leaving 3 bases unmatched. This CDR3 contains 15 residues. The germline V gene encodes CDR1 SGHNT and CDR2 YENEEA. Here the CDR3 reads CASSSRTSGTDTQYF. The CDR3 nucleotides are TGTGCCAGCAGCTCTCGGACTAGCGGCACAGATACGCAGTATTTT.

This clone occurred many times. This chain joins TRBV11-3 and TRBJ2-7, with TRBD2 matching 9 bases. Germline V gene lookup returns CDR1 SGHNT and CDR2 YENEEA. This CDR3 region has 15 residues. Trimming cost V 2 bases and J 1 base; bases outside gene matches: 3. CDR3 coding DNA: TGTGCCAGCAGCTTAAGACTAGCGGAGTCCTACGAGCAGTACTTC. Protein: CASSLRLAESYEQYF. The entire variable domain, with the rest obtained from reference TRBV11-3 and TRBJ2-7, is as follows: EAGVVQSPRYKIIEKKQPVAFWCNPISGHNTLYWYLQNLGQGPELLIRYENEEAVDDSQLPKDRFSAERLKGVDSTLKIQPAELGDSAVYLCASSLRLAESYEQYFGPGTRLTVT.

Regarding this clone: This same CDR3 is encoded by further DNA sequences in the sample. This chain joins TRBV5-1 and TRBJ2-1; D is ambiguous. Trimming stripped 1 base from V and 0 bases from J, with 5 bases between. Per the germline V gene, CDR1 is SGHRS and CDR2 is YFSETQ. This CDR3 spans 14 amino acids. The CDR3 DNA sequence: TGCGCCAGCAGCTTGTCCGGCTCCTACAATGAGCAGTTCTTC. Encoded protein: CASSLSGSYNEQFF.

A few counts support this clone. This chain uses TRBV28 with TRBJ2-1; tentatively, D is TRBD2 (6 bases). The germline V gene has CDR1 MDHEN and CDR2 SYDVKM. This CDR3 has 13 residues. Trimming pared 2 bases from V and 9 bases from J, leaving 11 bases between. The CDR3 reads CASSLTSRSEQFF. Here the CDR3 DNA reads TGTGCCAGCAGTTTAACTAGCAGGAGTGAGCAGTTCTTC.

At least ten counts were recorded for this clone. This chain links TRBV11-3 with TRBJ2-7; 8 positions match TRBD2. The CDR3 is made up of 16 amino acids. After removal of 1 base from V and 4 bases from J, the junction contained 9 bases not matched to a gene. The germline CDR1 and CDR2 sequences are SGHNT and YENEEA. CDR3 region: CASSLGGASGFYEQYV. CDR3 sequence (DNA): TGTGCCAGCAGCTTAGGTGGGGCTAGCGGGTTTTACGAGCAGTACGTC.